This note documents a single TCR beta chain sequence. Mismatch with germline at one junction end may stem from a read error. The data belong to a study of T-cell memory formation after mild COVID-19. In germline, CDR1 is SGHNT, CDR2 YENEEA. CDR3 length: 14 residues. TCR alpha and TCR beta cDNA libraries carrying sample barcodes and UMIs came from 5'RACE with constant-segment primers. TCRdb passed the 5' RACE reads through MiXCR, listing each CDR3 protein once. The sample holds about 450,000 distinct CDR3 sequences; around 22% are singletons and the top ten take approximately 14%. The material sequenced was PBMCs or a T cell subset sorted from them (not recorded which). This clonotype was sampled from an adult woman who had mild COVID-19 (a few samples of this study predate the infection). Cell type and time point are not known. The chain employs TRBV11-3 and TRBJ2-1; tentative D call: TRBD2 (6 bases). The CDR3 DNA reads TGTGCCAGCAGCGTAGATGGGGGGTACAATGAGCAGTTCTTC. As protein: CASSVDGGYNEQFF.